The 15 T cell receptor beta chains presented below share a single source sample, sequenced in a study of shared clonotypes between healthy human individuals. Sequencing was performed with immunoSEQ multiplex PCR; in TCRdb, only in-frame clones are kept and a portion is missing. Counted here are about 2.1 million clones, around 93% occurring once; the ten biggest clones make up 1.5% to 2%. Naive CD8 cells lacked CD45RO, underwent positive selection for CCR7 and left out terminally differentiated effector memory CD45RA+ cells. Sequencing used naive CD8+ T cells from PBMCs. The receptors stem from a man between 18 and 35 years old in good health. Some clones in this sample may be carry-over from other donors' samples.

The chain uses TRBV10-1 and TRBJ2-5; D uncertain. V lost 0 bases, J lost 1 base, and 6 bases lay in between. This CDR3 spans 14 amino acids. Germline CDR1 and CDR2: WNHNN and SYGVQD (reference sequence). The CDR3 sequence: CASSESQIQETQYF. In DNA, the CDR3 is TGCGCCAGCAGTGAGTCCCAGATCCAAGAGACCCAGTACTTC.

The rearrangement uses TRBV5-1 and TRBJ2-7; perhaps TRBD1 as D (6 bases). This CDR3 region has 14 residues. Germline V lookup: CDR1 SGHRS, CDR2 YFSETQ. Trimming pared 1 base from V and 3 bases from J, leaving 11 bases between. CDR3 coding DNA: TGCGCCAGCAGCTTGAACAGGGATTTCTACGAGCAGTACTTC. Its protein is CASSLNRDFYEQYF.

The V and J genes are TRBV11-2 and TRBJ2-3; TRBD2 agrees at 8 bases. With 5 bases clipped from V and 2 bases from J, the junction kept 12 bases outside the gene matches. The CDR3 consists of 17 residues. Germline V gene data show CDR1 as SGHAT and CDR2 as FQNNGV. CDR3 amino acids: CASSQSFLAGFTDTQYF. CDR3 DNA: TGTGCCAGCAGCCAGAGCTTTCTAGCGGGCTTCACAGATACGCAGTATTTT.

The rearrangement uses TRBV7-6 and TRBJ2-1; 10 bases line up with TRBD2. CDR1 and CDR2 (germline): SGHVS, FNYEAQ. The CDR3 is 15 residues long. V lost 7 bases, J lost 5 bases, and 8 bases stayed unmatched. In DNA, the CDR3 is TGTGCCAGCACCAAACTAGCGGGAAGCGACAATGAGCAGTTCTTC. Translating gives CASTKLAGSDNEQFF.

DNA for the CDR3: TGTGCCACCAGCTCTCGACAGGCCCCCTACCCCTACGAGCAGTACTTC. Its protein product is CATSSRQAPYPYEQYF. The chain recombines TRBV15 with TRBJ2-7; a weak D match, TRBD1 (6 bases). V was clipped by 5 bases and J by 2 bases, with 19 bases between them. Germline V gives CDR1 LNHNV, CDR2 YYDKDF (reference sequence). The CDR3 runs to 16 residues.

DNA for the CDR3: TGCGCCAGCAGCACGAACAGGGTGATCGGCGAGCAGTACTTC. It encodes CASSTNRVIGEQYF. The V and J genes are TRBV5-1 and TRBJ2-7; D might be TRBD1 (6 bases). Germline-derived CDR1 and CDR2 are SGHRS and YFSETQ. This CDR3 is built from 14 residues. The V end was cut by 4 bases, the J end by 6 bases, with 17 bases between.

V is TRBV28 and J is TRBJ2-3; the match to TRBD2 covers 8 bases. The trim removed 5 bases at V and 5 bases at J, leaving 6 bases unmatched. The CDR3 consists of 14 residues. Germline lookup yields CDR1 MDHEN and CDR2 SYDVKM. CDR3 sequence reads: CASSPGLALDTQYF. CDR3 coding DNA: TGTGCCAGCAGTCCTGGACTAGCTTTAGATACGCAGTATTTT. Full variable domain (outside the CDR3, taken from reference TRBV28 and TRBJ2-3): DVKVTQSSRYLVKRTGEKVFLECVQDMDHENMFWYRQDPGLGLRLIYFSYDVKMKEKGDIPEGYSVSREKKERFSLILESASTNQTSMYLCASSPGLALDTQYFGPGTRLTVL.

This clone was picked up one time. The chain carries TRBV7-9 and TRBJ2-2; D ambiguous. With 5 bases removed from V and 0 bases from J, the gap between germline ends came to 13 bases. Germline V gene lookup returns CDR1 SEHNR and CDR2 FQNEAQ (reference sequence). The CDR3 sequence is 16 residues long. This CDR3 reads CASSPPTLTNTGELFF. DNA of the CDR3: TGTGCCAGCAGCCCACCGACACTGACGAACACCGGGGAGCTGTTTTTT.

Concerning this clone: The sample holds other DNA sequences that translate to the same CDR3. J is TRBJ2-7 and V is TRBV27; perhaps D is TRBD1 or TRBD2 (5 bases each). Trimming took 3 bases from V and 0 from J, leaving 9 bases between them. The CDR3 has 14 amino acids. The germline V gene has CDR1 MNHEY and CDR2 SMNVEV (reference sequence). The CDR3 reads CASSLGESSYEQYF. In DNA, the CDR3 is TGTGCCAGCAGTTTGGGGGAGAGCTCCTACGAGCAGTACTTC.

The chain has TRBV6-5 and TRBJ1-1, with D uncertain. CDR1 and CDR2 from the germline V gene are MNHEY and SVGAGI. This CDR3 has 14 residues. Trimming pared 6 bases from V and 0 bases from J, leaving 11 bases between. The CDR3 spells CASSDITVNTEAFF. DNA of the CDR3: TGTGCCAGCAGCGACATTACCGTGAACACTGAAGCTTTCTTT.

This chain links TRBV7-9 with TRBJ2-3; TRBD2 aligns across 12 bases. Per the germline V gene, CDR1 is SEHNR and CDR2 is FQNEAQ (reference sequence). The CDR3 has 14 amino acids. J lost 7 bases, V lost 5 bases, and 4 bases had no gene match. The CDR3 sequence is CASSPRTSGNTQYF. In DNA form, the CDR3 reads TGTGCCAGCAGCCCACGGACTAGCGGGAATACGCAGTATTTT.

The J gene is TRBJ1-1, the V gene TRBV28; TRBD1 might be the D (6 bases). The germline V and J ends were trimmed by 3 bases and 1 base, with 9 bases remaining between them. The CDR3 totals 14 residues. Germline CDR1 and CDR2: MDHEN and SYDVKM. The CDR3 region has the DNA TGTGCCAGCAGTTTTTCGGGGGCGAACACTGAAGCTTTCTTT. Amino acid sequence: CASSFSGANTEAFF.

V is TRBV7-9 and J is TRBJ2-7, with 7 nucleotides matching TRBD1. The trim removed 5 bases at V and 3 bases at J, leaving 13 bases unmatched. The CDR3 extends over 16 amino acids. The V gene's germline CDR1 is SEHNR and CDR2 FQNEAQ (reference sequence). DNA of the CDR3: TGTGCCAGCAGCGGCAACCGGGACAGCGGACACTACGAGCAGTACTTC. The encoded protein is CASSGNRDSGHYEQYF.

This chain joins TRBV10-3 and TRBJ1-1; possibly TRBD1 for D (5 bases). V was clipped by 6 bases and J by 1 base, with 9 bases between them. The CDR3 is 13 residues long. The germline V gene encodes CDR1 ENHRY and CDR2 SYGVKD. CDR3 amino acids: CAISRDGNTEAFF. The CDR3 DNA reads TGTGCCATCAGCCGGGACGGGAACACTGAAGCTTTCTTT.

The chain combines TRBV25-1 with TRBJ1-4; a possible D gene is TRBD1 (5 bases). Germline assignment: CDR1 MGHDK and CDR2 SYGVNS. The CDR3 totals 14 residues. The V end lost 7 bases, the J end lost 5 bases, and 14 bases lay between the germline ends. For the CDR3, the DNA is TGTGCCAGCACGTTTTGGGGCCAGAATGAAAAACTGTTTTTT. Translating it yields CASTFWGQNEKLFF.